Following are 17 T cell receptor beta chains from one sample sequenced in a study of shared clonotypes between healthy human individuals. The method was immunoSEQ multiplex PCR; TCRdb's version includes in-frame clones alone and lacks a portion of them. The table has 1.6 million or so clones, roughly 96% seen once. Sequenced: naive CD4+ T cells sorted from blood. Subset: CD45RA+ positively selected. These receptors all stem from a man younger than 40 in good health.

This chain joins TRBV5-1 and TRBJ2-2; 11 nucleotides match TRBD1. This CDR3 has 14 residues. Per germline, CDR1 SGHRS and CDR2 YFSETQ. V trimming: 9 bases; J trimming: 5 bases; junction bases outside the gene matches: 6. CDR3 residues: CATSGQGATGELFF. CDR3 in DNA: TGCGCCACCTCTGGACAGGGGGCGACCGGGGAGCTGTTTTTT.

The CDR3 coding sequence is TGTGCCAGTAGTCTAATGAGAGAGGGCGAGCAGTACTTC. Protein: CASSLMREGEQYF. The chain is built from TRBV19 and TRBJ2-7, with D tentatively TRBD2 (5 bases). Per the germline V gene, CDR1 is LNHDA and CDR2 is SQIVND (reference sequence). This CDR3 has 13 residues. Trimming removed 5 bases from V and 6 bases from J, with 14 bases in between.

This clone was detected once. The rearrangement uses TRBV6-1 and TRBJ1-4, with 8 bases matching TRBD1. Germline lookup yields CDR1 MNHNS and CDR2 SASEGT. The CDR3 spans 17 residues. Germline trimming cut 3 bases from V and 7 bases from J; bases unmatched to any gene: 13. Written as DNA, the CDR3 is TGTGCCAGCAGTGAGGGACGAGTCAGGGGGCCGGCTGAAAAACTGTTTTTT. Amino acids: CASSEGRVRGPAEKLFF.

The rearrangement uses TRBV9 and TRBJ2-3; TRBD2 aligns across 10 bases. In germline, CDR1 is SGDLS, CDR2 YYNGEE. The trim removed 3 bases at V and 7 bases at J, leaving 11 bases unmatched. The CDR3 extends over 16 amino acids. CDR3 sequence: CASSDVSGRTGNTQYF. The CDR3, as DNA: TGTGCCAGCAGCGACGTTAGCGGGAGGACCGGAAATACGCAGTATTTT.

The rearrangement uses TRBV13 and TRBJ2-3, with 8 bases lining up with TRBD2. V lost 7 bases, J lost 3 bases, and 12 bases stayed unmatched. The CDR3 runs 16 residues. Germline assignment: CDR1 PRHDT and CDR2 FYEKMQ (reference sequence). In nucleotides, the CDR3 is TGTGCCAGCACCCAAATGACGGGGGGGGTAACAGATACGCAGTATTTT. Translated, it gives CASTQMTGGVTDTQYF.

This clone was detected only a few times. The chain couples TRBV10-3 to TRBJ1-1; D is undetermined. This CDR3 spans 12 amino acids. V dropped 8 bases and J dropped 1 base, with 8 bases sitting between them. Per the germline V gene, CDR1 is ENHRY and CDR2 is SYGVKD. CDR3 protein: CAIRGENTEAFF. The CDR3 region has the DNA TGTGCCATCCGAGGTGAGAACACTGAAGCTTTCTTT.

The sample holds one count of this clone. Other DNA variants within this sample encode the same CDR3. This chain's CDR3 is CASSQDPGNTIYF. CDR3 coding DNA: TGCGCCAGCAGCCAAGATCCCGGAAACACCATATATTTT. The chain combines TRBV4-3 with TRBJ1-3; D is ambiguous. V was cut by 0 bases and J by 4 bases, with 4 bases left in between. The CDR3 is made up of 13 amino acids. The V gene's germline CDR1 is LGHNA and CDR2 YSLEER.

The chain couples TRBV27 to TRBJ2-1; D is unresolved. This CDR3 comprises 14 residues. Trimming took 8 bases from V and 2 from J, leaving 13 bases between them. Germline V lookup: CDR1 MNHEY, CDR2 SMNVEV (reference sequence). The CDR3 loop reads CASAMRLAYNEQFF. The CDR3 nucleotides read TGTGCCAGCGCCATGCGGCTGGCCTACAATGAGCAGTTCTTC.

The gene calls are TRBV18 and TRBJ2-1; TRBD1 matches at 7 bases. V lost 8 bases to trimming and J lost 6 bases; unmatched junction nucleotides: 13. This CDR3 is 15 amino acids long. Germline V lookup: CDR1 KGHSH, CDR2 LQKENI. CDR3 in DNA: TGTGCCAGCCAACCGGCAGGGGGTATGTTCAATGAGCAGTTCTTC. It is translated as CASQPAGGMFNEQFF. Combining the CDR3 with reference TRBV18 and TRBJ2-1 gives the whole variable domain NAGVMQNPRHLVRRRGQEARLRCSPMKGHSHVYWYRQLPEEGLKFMVYLQKENIIDESGMPKERFSAEFPKEGPSILRIQQVVRGDSAAYFCASQPAGGMFNEQFFGPGTRLTVL.

CDR3 loop: CASSQDGTSYPYEQYF. Written as DNA, the CDR3 is TGCGCCAGCAGCCAAGATGGGACTAGCTACCCCTACGAGCAGTACTTC. The chain combines TRBV4-1 with TRBJ2-7; 9 nucleotides match TRBD2. V shed 0 bases and J 2 bases; nucleotides not matched to a gene: 5. The CDR3 consists of 16 residues. Germline V gene lookup returns CDR1 MGHRA and CDR2 YSYEKL.

The gene calls are TRBV19 and TRBJ1-1; possible D gene TRBD1, 6 bases. CDR3 length equals 14 residues. CDR1 and CDR2 (germline): LNHDA, SQIVND (reference sequence). V dropped 4 bases and J dropped 3 bases, with 12 bases sitting between them. The CDR3 sequence is CASSTTGLYTEAFF. Written as DNA, the CDR3 is TGTGCCAGTAGTACTACAGGGCTGTACACTGAAGCTTTCTTT.

Here the CDR3 DNA reads TGTGCCAGCAGCAGATCGGGACTCCCTCCTTTGAACACTGAAGCTTTCTTT. The encoded protein is CASSRSGLPPLNTEAFF. This chain joins TRBV7-2 and TRBJ1-1, with D possibly being TRBD1 (5 bases). Between the trimmed V and J ends, which lost 5 bases and 0 bases, there was a span of 19 bases. The germline CDR1 and CDR2 sequences are SGHTA and FQGNSA. This CDR3 has 17 residues. Full variable domain (remainder filled in from reference TRBV7-2 and TRBJ1-1): GAGVSQSPSNKVTEKGKDVELRCDPISGHTALYWYRQSLGQGLEFLIYFQGNSAPDKSGLPSDRFSAERTGGSVSTLTIQRTQQEDSAVYLCASSRSGLPPLNTEAFFGQGTRLTVV.

In this sample, this clone turned up once. This chain uses TRBV20-1 with TRBJ2-1; weak D call: TRBD1 (6 bases). The CDR3 is 10 amino acids. V lost 3 bases and J lost 13, with 10 bases in between. Germline V gene lookup returns CDR1 DFQATT and CDR2 SNEGSKA (reference sequence). CDR3 nucleotides: TGCAGTGCTAGGACAGGATCTCAGTTCTTC. This sequence encodes CSARTGSQFF.

The rearrangement links TRBV5-1 to TRBJ2-1; the D is unclear. The CDR3 sequence is 17 residues long. CDR1 is SGHRS, CDR2 YFSETQ, per germline. V lost 0 bases, J lost 4 bases, and 17 bases lay in between. CDR3 amino acids: CASSLVFRTNYYNEQFF. The CDR3 DNA follows: TGCGCCAGCAGCTTGGTGTTTCGGACCAACTATTACAATGAGCAGTTCTTC.

This clone was seen just once. The J gene is TRBJ2-1, the V gene TRBV7-3, with TRBD2 matching over 10 bases. Germline CDR1 SGHTA, CDR2 FQGTGA. CDR3 length: 23 amino acids. Trimming at V came to 5 bases and at J to 2 bases, leaving 27 bases not matched to a gene. The CDR3 DNA reads TGTGCCAGCAGCATAAGAACCATGGTAGCGGGAGCGGGGGGGAGGAGAACCTACAATGAGCAGTTCTTC. The encoded protein is CASSIRTMVAGAGGRRTYNEQFF.

V gene TRBV15 combines with J gene TRBJ1-5; D might be TRBD1 (5 bases). Trimming left V 2 bases short and J 0 bases short, with 14 bases between. CDR3 length: 17 residues. The germline gives CDR1 LNHNV, CDR2 YYDKDF (reference sequence). CDR3 DNA sequence: TGTGCCACCAGCAGAACCCCAGACAGATTTAGCAATCAGCCCCAGCATTTT. Its translation is CATSRTPDRFSNQPQHF. The whole variable domain, remainder taken from reference TRBV15 and TRBJ1-5, is DAMVIQNPRYQVTQFGKPVTLSCSQTLNHNVMYWYQQKSSQAPKLLFHYYDKDFNNEADTPDNFQSRRPNTSFCFLDIRSPGLGDTAMYLCATSRTPDRFSNQPQHFGDGTRLSIL.

This clone was detected once. The chain joins TRBV5-4 to TRBJ2-7; the match to TRBD2 covers 9 bases. Germline V CDR1 and CDR2: SGHNT, YYREEE (reference sequence). V lost 3 bases and J lost 3; bases outside the gene matches: 7. The CDR3 covers 15 residues. CDR3 amino acids: CASSWRGGSDYEQYF. DNA of the CDR3: TGTGCCAGCAGCTGGCGGGGGGGCTCAGACTACGAGCAGTACTTC.